The 31 T cell receptor beta chains presented below share a single source sample, sequenced in a study of T cell changes during pregnancy in multiple sclerosis. Here immunoSEQ multiplex PCR was the method, and the copy in TCRdb shows in-frame clones only, minus some. The table includes roughly 48,000 clones, 85% to 95% detected once. The sequencing used CD4+ T cells from peripheral blood mononuclear cells, collected in the second trimester of pregnancy. The receptors were sampled from a female donor in good health, enrolled as a control in a pregnancy study.

J is TRBJ1-1 and V is TRBV28; 10 positions agree with TRBD1. This CDR3 has 12 amino acids. V trimming: 3 bases; J trimming: 8 bases; junction bases outside the gene matches: 0. Germline CDR1 and CDR2: MDHEN and SYDVKM. CDR3 sequence (DNA): TGTGCCAGCAGTTTGGGACAGGGGGAAGCTTTCTTT. Amino acids: CASSLGQGEAFF.

This chain connects TRBV10-3 to TRBJ1-3, with a tentative D call TRBD1 (5 bases). V lost 0 bases and J 0 bases, leaving 9 bases between the germline ends. Germline-derived CDR1 and CDR2 are ENHRY and SYGVKD. This CDR3 has 16 residues. CDR3 in DNA: TGTGCCATCAGTGAGTCGTACAGGATCTCTGGAAACACCATATATTTT. It encodes CAISESYRISGNTIYF.

This sequence joins TRBV5-1 and TRBJ2-1; D ambiguous. The V end was cut by 0 bases, the J end by 6 bases, with 7 bases between. This CDR3 contains 13 residues. Germline assignment: CDR1 SGHRS and CDR2 YFSETQ. CDR3: CASSLDLVNEQFF. The CDR3 DNA follows: TGCGCCAGCAGCTTGGATTTAGTCAATGAGCAGTTCTTC.

The chain employs TRBV25-1 and TRBJ2-7, with a tentative D call TRBD1 (6 bases). This CDR3 has 13 amino acids. Per the germline V gene, CDR1 is MGHDK and CDR2 is SYGVNS. V lost 3 bases, J lost 2 bases, and 8 bases lay in between. CDR3 nucleotides: TGTGCCAGCAGTGATGAGGGGGCCTACGAGCAGTACTTC. Translated, it gives CASSDEGAYEQYF.

The chain has TRBV5-4 and TRBJ2-1, with TRBD2 as a possible D gene (5 bases). V lost 4 bases and J lost 8, with 10 bases in between. Per germline, CDR1 SGHNT and CDR2 YYREEE (reference sequence). The CDR3 contains 12 residues. This CDR3 is CASSRFGDEQFF. DNA for the CDR3: TGTGCCAGCAGCCGGTTCGGGGATGAGCAGTTCTTC.

The V gene is TRBV4-1, the J gene TRBJ1-4; TRBD1 might be the D (5 bases). The germline gives CDR1 MGHRA, CDR2 YSYEKL. Deletions cut 5 bases from V and 8 bases from J, with 18 bases between. There are 15 residues in the CDR3. CDR3 bases: TGCGCCAGCAGCAGGACCGGAGGGGTATTAGAAAAACTGTTTTTT. Its translation is CASSRTGGVLEKLFF.

V is TRBV6-5 and J is TRBJ2-3; 7 bases line up with TRBD2. Trimming at V came to 2 bases and at J to 1 base, leaving 3 bases not matched to a gene. Germline V gene data show CDR1 as MNHEY and CDR2 as SVGAGI. The CDR3 spans 15 residues. This chain's CDR3 is CASSYKRGRTDTQYF. In DNA form, the CDR3 reads TGTGCCAGCAGTTACAAGCGGGGTCGCACAGATACGCAGTATTTT.

The chain links TRBV6-5 to TRBJ2-3; unclear D gene. This CDR3 is built from 13 residues. Trimming removed 2 bases at V and 8 bases at J, with 11 bases between. Germline V gene sequence: CDR1 MNHEY, CDR2 SVGAGI. CDR3 DNA: TGTGCCAGCAGTTACACGGTGCCAAGTACGCAGTATTTT. Its translation: CASSYTVPSTQYF.

The rearrangement joins TRBV4-2 to TRBJ1-2; 7 nucleotides align to TRBD1. Trimming cost V 1 base and J 3 bases; bases outside gene matches: 8. Germline V gives CDR1 LGHNA, CDR2 YNFKEQ. The CDR3 spans 16 residues. CDR3 DNA sequence: TGTGCCAGCAGCCAAGCCAGCCGGGACAGTGACTATGGCTACACCTTC. This encodes CASSQASRDSDYGYTF.

In this sample, this clone turned up a few times. V usage is TRBV2 and J usage is TRBJ1-6, with a tentative D call TRBD1 (6 bases). Trimming cost V 2 bases and J 10 bases, with 12 bases left between them. This CDR3 is 14 amino acids long. Germline V gene lookup returns CDR1 SNHLY and CDR2 FYNNEI. CDR3 in DNA: TGTGCCAGCAGTGAATGGGGGCTAGGATCACCCCTCCACTTT. Translating it yields CASSEWGLGSPLHF. Using reference TRBV2 and TRBJ1-6 for the parts outside the CDR3, the full variable domain is EPEVTQTPSHQVTQMGQEVILRCVPISNHLYFYWYRQILGQKVEFLVSFYNNEISEKSEIFDDQFSVERPDGSNFTLKIRSTKLEDSAMYFCASSEWGLGSPLHFGNGTRLTVT.

The chain couples TRBV18 to TRBJ1-1; 10 positions agree with TRBD1. The CDR3 spans 15 residues. Germline values: CDR1 KGHSH, CDR2 LQKENI. V gave up 4 bases and J gave up 0 bases; unmatched junction bases: 2. The CDR3 bases are TGTGCCAGCTCACGGGACAGGGGAATGAACACTGAAGCTTTCTTT. Translated, it gives CASSRDRGMNTEAFF. Supplemented by reference TRBV18 and TRBJ1-1, the full variable domain reads NAGVMQNPRHLVRRRGQEARLRCSPMKGHSHVYWYRQLPEEGLKFMVYLQKENIIDESGMPKERFSAEFPKEGPSILRIQQVVRGDSAAYFCASSRDRGMNTEAFFGQGTRLTVV.

The chain has TRBV4-2 and TRBJ2-7; possibly TRBD2 for D (6 bases). This CDR3 comprises 17 residues. The V end lost 1 base, the J end lost 2 bases, and 18 bases lay between the germline ends. Germline CDR1 and CDR2: LGHNA and YNFKEQ. In DNA, the CDR3 is TGTGCCAGCAGCCAAGGTGGGAGGCGCCCTCGACCCTACGAGCAGTACTTC. Its translation: CASSQGGRRPRPYEQYF.

This rearrangement joins TRBV27 to TRBJ2-3; D is perhaps TRBD1 (6 bases). This CDR3 spans 17 amino acids. Per the germline V gene, CDR1 is MNHEY and CDR2 is SMNVEV (reference sequence). V gave up 3 bases and J gave up 9 bases, with 25 bases separating them. In DNA, the CDR3 is TGTGCCAGCAGTTTCACTAGGGACCTGACTTCCCAGGGGACGCAGTATTTT. Residues: CASSFTRDLTSQGTQYF.

The DNA of the CDR3 is TGTGCCAGCACCATCTGTGAGGGGGCTTCCTACGAGCAGTACTTC. It is translated as CASTICEGASYEQYF. V is TRBV21-1 and J is TRBJ2-7; TRBD1, the table's D call, was not compared with the DNA. TRBV21-1 is a documented pseudogene. The CDR3 consists of 15 residues.

The chain links TRBV21-1 to TRBJ2-2; the D call of TRBD2 is as the table states it, not checked on the DNA. TRBV21-1 is given as a pseudogene. This CDR3 spans 20 amino acids. The CDR3 region is CASSKGTSGSHDGSAGELFF. DNA for the CDR3: TGTGCCAGCAGCAAAGGGACTAGCGGGAGCCATGATGGTTCGGCCGGGGAGCTGTTTTTT.

In its sample, this clone was seen once. This rearrangement joins TRBV7-2 to TRBJ2-1; TRBD1 matches 8 bases. The germline CDR1 and CDR2 sequences are SGHTA and FQGNSA. The J segment lost 14 bases and the V segment lost 5 bases, leaving 5 bases of the junction unmatched. The CDR3 length is 11 residues. The CDR3 nucleotides read TGTGCCAGCAGCCAGGGGGCTAGTAAGTTCTTC. This sequence encodes CASSQGASKFF. Using reference TRBV7-2 and TRBJ2-1 for the parts outside the CDR3, the full variable domain is GAGVSQSPSNKVTEKGKDVELRCDPISGHTALYWYRQSLGQGLEFLIYFQGNSAPDKSGLPSDRFSAERTGGSVSTLTIQRTQQEDSAVYLCASSQGASKFFGPGTRLTVL.

The V gene is TRBV11-2, the J gene TRBJ2-7; 7 bases are a match to TRBD2. This CDR3 is 15 amino acids long. The ends lost 1 base at V and 0 bases at J; junction bases unmatched: 3. CDR1 and CDR2 from the germline V gene are SGHAT and FQNNGV. The CDR3 loop reads CASSLASGRSYEQYF. In DNA form, the CDR3 reads TGTGCCAGCAGCTTAGCTAGCGGCCGCTCCTACGAGCAGTACTTC.

The chain uses TRBV5-4 and TRBJ1-5; the D gene is possibly TRBD1 (6 bases). V lost 4 bases, J lost 4 bases, and 12 bases lay in between. CDR3 size: 14 residues. Germline CDR1 is SGHNT and CDR2 is YYREEE (reference sequence). Here the CDR3 reads CASSAGQSNQPQHF. The CDR3 DNA is TGTGCCAGCAGCGCCGGACAGTCTAATCAGCCCCAGCATTTT.

This chain links TRBV7-3 with TRBJ2-5; 15 nucleotides align to TRBD2. CDR3 size: 16 residues. V lost 4 bases and J lost 3; bases outside the gene matches: 3. From germline, CDR1 is SGHTA and CDR2 FQGTGA. The CDR3 DNA sequence: TGTGCCAGCAGCTGGACTAGCGGGAGGGCGGAAGAGACCCAGTACTTC. Translating gives CASSWTSGRAEETQYF.

The chain is built from TRBV7-2 and TRBJ2-5; 7 bases match TRBD2. The CDR3 has 15 residues. V shed 4 bases, J shed 0 bases, and the junction held 5 bases outside the gene matches. Germline assignment: CDR1 SGHTA and CDR2 FQGNSA. CDR3 in DNA: TGTGCCAGCAGCTCCTCACTAGCGAACCAAGAGACCCAGTACTTC. Its protein is CASSSSLANQETQYF.

This chain links TRBV25-1 with TRBJ2-7, with 7 bases fitting TRBD2. The V segment lost 7 bases and the J segment 7 bases; nucleotides outside the gene matches: 10. Germline V lookup: CDR1 MGHDK, CDR2 SYGVNS. The CDR3 runs 13 residues. The CDR3 DNA is TGTGCCAGCACCTGGCCTTGGGGAGGGGAGCAGTACTTC. This translates into CASTWPWGGEQYF.

CDR3 protein: CASWDRSNEAFF. CDR3 nucleotides: TGTGCCTCCTGGGACAGATCTAATGAAGCTTTCTTT. V usage is TRBV10-3 and J usage is TRBJ1-1, with 7 bases lining up with TRBD1. The ends lost 11 bases at V and 7 bases at J; junction bases unmatched: 10. The CDR3 has 12 amino acids. CDR1 and CDR2 (germline): ENHRY, SYGVKD.

The chain recombines TRBV2 with TRBJ1-2; unclear D gene. This CDR3 is 16 amino acids long. Per the germline V gene, CDR1 is SNHLY and CDR2 is FYNNEI. V was shortened by 6 bases and J by 2 bases, with 19 bases between the two germline ends. CDR3 sequence: CASRRTGFLGNYGYTF. For the CDR3, the DNA is TGTGCCAGCAGAAGGACGGGGTTTTTGGGCAACTATGGCTACACCTTC.

The chain couples TRBV6-1 to TRBJ1-5, with D possibly being TRBD1 (6 bases). Germline CDR1 MNHNS, CDR2 SASEGT. V was shortened by 4 bases and J by 6 bases, with 13 bases between the two germline ends. There are 14 residues in the CDR3. CDR3 loop: CASSAQGNRQPQHF. DNA for the CDR3: TGTGCCAGCAGTGCACAGGGCAACCGTCAGCCCCAGCATTTT.

The chain couples TRBV6-6 to TRBJ2-3; 12 bases agree with TRBD2. Losses at the gene ends were 2 bases for V and 5 bases for J; bases not matched to a gene: 2. The CDR3 is 15 amino acids. CDR1 MNHNY and CDR2 SVGAGI come from the germline V gene (reference sequence). CDR3 sequence: CASSYLAGGQDTQYF. The CDR3 DNA reads as TGTGCCAGCAGTTACCTAGCGGGGGGGCAAGATACGCAGTATTTT.

The chain couples TRBV6-1 to TRBJ2-5; 7 nucleotides match TRBD2. The CDR3 runs 13 residues. V dropped 10 bases and J dropped 4; count of bases not matched to a gene: 9. Germline V gene lookup returns CDR1 MNHNS and CDR2 SASEGT. CDR3 coding DNA: TGTGCCACCACTTGGGGGAGGGGAGAGACCCAGTACTTC. Its translation is CATTWGRGETQYF.

The chain joins TRBV15 to TRBJ2-1; the match to TRBD1 covers 9 bases. Trimming took 2 bases from V and 10 from J; bases not matched to a gene: 3. This CDR3 is built from 13 residues. Germline CDR1 is LNHNV and CDR2 is YYDKDF (reference sequence). For the CDR3, the DNA is TGTGCCACCAGCAGACTTACAGGGGGCGAGCAGTTCTTC. It yields the protein CATSRLTGGEQFF. The full variable domain, completed using reference TRBV15 and TRBJ2-1, is DAMVIQNPRYQVTQFGKPVTLSCSQTLNHNVMYWYQQKSSQAPKLLFHYYDKDFNNEADTPDNFQSRRPNTSFCFLDIRSPGLGDTAMYLCATSRLTGGEQFFGPGTRLTVL.

With respect to this clone: The same CDR3 is also encoded by other DNA sequences in this sample. The chain recombines TRBV30 with TRBJ2-7, with TRBD2 matching over 7 bases. The V gene end was trimmed by 0 bases and the J gene end by 6 bases; junction bases not matched to a gene: 5. This CDR3 region has 13 residues. Germline CDR1 is GTSNPN and CDR2 is SVGIG (reference sequence). The CDR3 DNA follows: TGTGCCTGGAGTGTACTGGCGGGAGTCGAGCAGTACTTC. Its translation is CAWSVLAGVEQYF.

The chain has TRBV9 and TRBJ1-2; 8 bases are a match to TRBD1. This CDR3 is built from 15 residues. The V gene's germline CDR1 is SGDLS and CDR2 YYNGEE. Trimming at V came to 4 bases and at J to 6 bases, leaving 11 bases not matched to a gene. CDR3 coding DNA: TGTGCCAGCAGCTCACCCGGACAGGGCGGCAATGGCTACACCTTC. Amino acid sequence: CASSSPGQGGNGYTF.

The V and J genes are TRBV6-1 and TRBJ1-1; 8 nucleotides agree with TRBD1. Germline CDR1 reads MNHNS; CDR2 reads SASEGT. This CDR3 has 18 amino acids. Losses at the gene ends were 2 bases for V and 0 bases for J; bases not matched to a gene: 11. The chain's CDR3 is CASSENEAGGYMNTEAFF. The CDR3 coding sequence is TGTGCCAGCAGTGAAAATGAGGCAGGGGGCTACATGAACACTGAAGCTTTCTTT.

The chain carries TRBV7-2 and TRBJ2-2; D may be TRBD1 (5 bases). V was cut by 5 bases and J by 4 bases, with 14 bases left in between. The germline V gene encodes CDR1 SGHTA and CDR2 FQGNSA. This CDR3 has 15 amino acids. In DNA form, the CDR3 reads TGTGCCAGCAGCCCAGACAGTGGGGTCACCGGGGAGCTGTTTTTT. The encoded protein is CASSPDSGVTGELFF.